The 29 T cell receptor beta chains below all came from one sample that was sequenced in a study of blood T cells in healthy people across ages. The second PCR ran roughly 6 to 11 cycles with a sample-barcoded 5' primer and J-beta primers. Each CDR3 protein gets one entry after TCRdb re-called the 5' RACE reads with MiXCR. The repertoire holds roughly 1.6 million distinct CDR3 sequences, with 34% as singletons. The sample comprised blood. Every receptor here comes from a woman aged 30 to 39 in good health.

The chain combines TRBV14 with TRBJ2-5, with D unresolved. The CDR3 has 12 amino acids. Germline V CDR1 and CDR2: SGHDN, FVKESK. V was clipped by 2 bases and J by 9 bases, with 10 bases between them. As DNA, the CDR3 is TGTGCCAGCAGCCAACTGGAATCGGCCCAGTACTTC. This encodes CASSQLESAQYF.

The CDR3 here is CASSPHQDSYNEQFF. CDR3 in DNA: TGTGCCAGCAGCCCTCACCAGGACAGCTACAATGAGCAGTTCTTC. This chain uses TRBV9 with TRBJ2-1; possible D gene TRBD1, 6 bases. V gave up 4 bases and J gave up 3 bases, with 14 bases separating them. Germline assignment: CDR1 SGDLS and CDR2 YYNGEE. The CDR3 runs 15 residues.

This sequence joins TRBV15 and TRBJ2-1; 10 bases are a match to TRBD2. The germline V gene encodes CDR1 LNHNV and CDR2 YYDKDF (reference sequence). V shed 1 base, J shed 1 base, and the junction held 1 base outside the gene matches. CDR3 length: 16 residues. The CDR3 is CATSRASGSSYNEQFF. For the CDR3, the DNA is TGTGCCACCAGCAGAGCTAGCGGGAGTTCCTACAATGAGCAGTTCTTC.

The chain recombines TRBV9 with TRBJ1-1, with D tentatively TRBD1 (5 bases). This CDR3 is 15 amino acids long. Germline CDR1 is SGDLS and CDR2 is YYNGEE. V was pared by 3 bases and J by 5 bases, with 17 bases between. The CDR3 here is CASSAPGGGGTEAFF. The CDR3 DNA sequence: TGTGCCAGCAGCGCCCCTGGGGGGGGAGGAACTGAAGCTTTCTTT.

This clonotype was picked up a small number of times. This sequence joins TRBV6-2 or TRBV6-3 and TRBJ2-7, with 10 bases matching TRBD1. Germline CDR1 is MNHEY and CDR2 is SVGEGT. There are 15 residues in the CDR3. Trimming took 6 bases from V and 6 from J; bases not matched to a gene: 11. CDR3 in DNA: TGTGCCAGCAGCGTTGCCGGGACAGGGGTAGCCGAGCAGTACTTC. This codes for CASSVAGTGVAEQYF.

The chain links TRBV28 to TRBJ1-5; no reliable D call. The germline V gene encodes CDR1 MDHEN and CDR2 SYDVKM. The CDR3 sequence is 12 residues long. V lost 6 bases and J lost 5, with 8 bases in between. This CDR3 is CASRSSDQPQHF. The CDR3 nucleotides are TGTGCCAGCAGGTCAAGCGATCAGCCCCAGCATTTT.

This clonotype has at least ten counts. The V gene is TRBV12-3 or TRBV12-4, the J gene TRBJ2-5; either TRBD1 or TRBD2 may fit D (5 bases each). The CDR3 is made up of 15 amino acids. Trimming removed 6 bases from V and 0 bases from J, with 14 bases in between. CDR3 protein: CASSLNRDDQETQYF. The CDR3 region has the DNA TGTGCCAGCAGCTTAAACCGGGACGACCAAGAGACCCAGTACTTC.

Notes on this clonotype: No conserved phenylalanine or tryptophan is present at the end of the CDR3, so a read error is the likely explanation. This chain connects TRBV10-2 to TRBJ1-1; D is unclear. V was pared by 0 bases and J by 5 bases, with 7 bases between. CDR1 WSHSY and CDR2 SAAADI come from the germline V gene. The CDR3 length is 13 residues. Written as DNA, the CDR3 is TGCGCCAGCAGTGAGTCCGTGCCAACTGAAGCTTTCCTT. Amino acid sequence: CASSESVPTEAFL.

The CDR3 nucleotides read TGTGCCAGCAGCCGAGGACAGGGAACGGGCAATGAGCAGTTCTTC. Translating gives CASSRGQGTGNEQFF. The chain links TRBV27 to TRBJ2-1; 8 bases align to TRBD1. Germline assignment: CDR1 MNHEY and CDR2 SMNVEV (reference sequence). This CDR3 is built from 15 residues. Unmatched junction bases numbered 10, after V lost 6 bases and J lost 6 bases.

With regard to this clonotype: A much larger clone differs from this one at a single base, so this may be a read error. The V call is TRBV7-9, the J call TRBJ1-1; 9 bases line up with TRBD1. CDR1 and CDR2 from the germline V gene are SEHNR and FQNEAQ (reference sequence). This CDR3 region has 13 residues. CDR3 in DNA: TGTGCCAGCAGTAGGGACAGGGACACTGAAACTTTCTTT. Translated: CASSRDRDTETFF.

The V call is TRBV20-1, the J call TRBJ1-2, with D maybe TRBD1 (6 bases). CDR1 and CDR2 from the germline V gene are DFQATT and SNEGSKA (reference sequence). V gave up 7 bases and J gave up 2 bases, with 14 bases separating them. The CDR3 runs to 13 residues. The CDR3 DNA sequence: TGCAGTGTAGGGGGGGGGCGCAACTATGGCTACACCTTC. It specifies CSVGGGRNYGYTF.

This clonotype was seen a few times. The chain links TRBV6-4 to TRBJ1-2; 7 nucleotides agree with TRBD1. This CDR3 spans 17 amino acids. V trimming: 6 bases; J trimming: 3 bases; junction bases outside the gene matches: 16. In germline, CDR1 is MRHNA, CDR2 SNTAGT. The DNA for the CDR3 is TGTGCCAGCAGCGGGATGACAGGGAGAGAGGTTGACTATGGCTACACCTTC. Translation: CASSGMTGREVDYGYTF.

The chain uses TRBV27 and TRBJ1-4, with a possible D match to TRBD1 (5 bases). Germline CDR1 is MNHEY and CDR2 is SMNVEV (reference sequence). This CDR3 comprises 15 residues. The V end lost 6 bases, the J end lost 5 bases, and 16 bases lay between the germline ends. As DNA, the CDR3 is TGTGCCAGCAGCCCAGCTGGGACGGGAAATGAAAAACTGTTTTTT. Translated, it gives CASSPAGTGNEKLFF.

CDR3 sequence reads: CASSPRALGETQYF. The DNA for the CDR3 is TGTGCCAGCTCACCAAGAGCCCTTGGGGAGACCCAGTACTTC. The chain carries TRBV18 and TRBJ2-5, with D unclear. From germline, CDR1 is KGHSH and CDR2 LQKENI. The ends were cut back, 2 bases at V and 5 bases at J, with 12 bases in the middle. The CDR3 is 14 amino acids.

The J gene is TRBJ1-6, the V gene TRBV20-1; possibly TRBD1 for D (6 bases). CDR1 is DFQATT and CDR2 is SNEGSKA in the germline V gene (reference sequence). Trimming took off 6 bases at V and 10 bases at J, with 22 bases between the two ends. This CDR3 has 15 residues. The CDR3 spells CSALNWGGVGSPLHF. CDR3 in DNA: TGCAGTGCCCTAAATTGGGGGGGCGTTGGATCACCCCTCCACTTT.

Worth noting for this clonotype: Its ends do not fully match the called genes, so a read error is possible. V usage is TRBV15 and J usage is TRBJ1-2, with D perhaps matching TRBD1 (5 bases). The CDR3 consists of 15 residues. The germline V gene has CDR1 LNHNV and CDR2 YYDKDF (reference sequence). The DNA for the CDR3 is TGTGCCGCCAGCAGACCTGAATGGGGACGGGGTGGCTACACCTTC. Translation: CAASRPEWGRGGYTF.

V and J are TRBV7-8 and TRBJ1-6, with D unclear. The germline V gene encodes CDR1 SGHVS and CDR2 FQNEAQ. V dropped 4 bases and J dropped 7 bases, with 8 bases sitting between them. The CDR3 sequence is 13 residues long. The CDR3: CASSYVRNSPLHF. Written as DNA, the CDR3 is TGTGCCAGCAGCTATGTAAGGAATTCACCCCTCCACTTT.

This clonotype appeared many times. The chain employs TRBV9 and TRBJ2-1, with 7 positions matching TRBD2. The germline V gene encodes CDR1 SGDLS and CDR2 YYNGEE. There are 15 residues in the CDR3. V was pared by 7 bases and J by 7 bases, with 14 bases of the junction left unmatched. Written as DNA, the CDR3 is TGTGCCAGCGGCCGATGGGCTAGCGGTGAAAATGAGCAGTTCTTC. This encodes CASGRWASGENEQFF. Full variable domain (outside the CDR3, taken from reference TRBV9 and TRBJ2-1): DSGVTQTPKHLITATGQRVTLRCSPRSGDLSVYWYQQSLDQGLQFLIQYYNGEERAKGNILERFSAQQFPDLHSELNLSSLELGDSALYFCASGRWASGENEQFFGPGTRLTVL.

Only a few counts were recorded for this clonotype. The rearrangement links TRBV5-6 to TRBJ2-1, with 7 bases lining up with TRBD2. The germline V gene encodes CDR1 SGHDT and CDR2 YYEEEE. CDR3 length equals 14 residues. The ends lost 5 bases at V and 6 bases at J; junction bases unmatched: 8. DNA for the CDR3: TGTGCCAGCAGGAGGCTAGCGGACCGCAATGAGCAGTTCTTC. Protein product: CASRRLADRNEQFF. Based on the CDR3 plus reference TRBV5-6 and TRBJ2-1, the full variable domain is DAGVTQSPTHLIKTRGQQVTLRCSPKSGHDTVSWYQQALGQGPQFIFQYYEEEERQRGNFPDRFSGHQFPNYSSELNVNALLLGDSALYLCASRRLADRNEQFFGPGTRLTVL.

The genes are TRBV15 and TRBJ1-4; unclear D gene. Trimming shortened V by 5 bases and J by 5 bases, and 12 bases separated the two germline ends. The CDR3 consists of 14 residues. Germline CDR1 is LNHNV and CDR2 is YYDKDF (reference sequence). CDR3 coding DNA: TGTGCCACCAGCTTCCCTATGGGAAATGAAAAACTGTTTTTT. Translation: CATSFPMGNEKLFF.

The J gene is TRBJ1-6, the V gene TRBV3-1; D is unresolved. Germline assignment: CDR1 LGHDT and CDR2 YNNKEL (reference sequence). The ends were cut back, 2 bases at V and 11 bases at J, with 10 bases in the middle. The CDR3 is 13 amino acids. CDR3 loop: CASSQWTPTPLHF. The CDR3 DNA reads as TGTGCCAGCAGCCAATGGACGCCAACACCCCTCCACTTT.

The chain couples TRBV12-3 or TRBV12-4 to TRBJ1-1, with D perhaps matching TRBD1 (5 bases). The CDR3 runs to 15 residues. V was clipped by 6 bases and J by 3 bases, with 17 bases between them. DNA for the CDR3: TGTGCCAGCAGACAAGAGGAACAGGAATACACTGAAGCTTTCTTT. It encodes CASRQEEQEYTEAFF.

This clonotype was recorded a few times. The chain recombines TRBV7-2 with TRBJ2-3, with 7 nucleotides matching TRBD2. V lost 4 bases, J lost 5 bases, and 9 bases stayed unmatched. The CDR3 length is 15 residues. The V gene's germline CDR1 is SGHTA and CDR2 FQGNSA. The CDR3 protein is CASSSSGQERDTQYF. CDR3 bases: TGTGCCAGCAGCTCTAGCGGACAAGAACGAGATACGCAGTATTTT.

In its sample, this clonotype was seen a few times. This chain uses TRBV7-2 with TRBJ2-6, with D hard to call. This CDR3 has 16 amino acids. The germline gives CDR1 SGHTA, CDR2 FQGNSA. V lost 1 base and J 1 base, leaving 8 bases between the germline ends. CDR3 nucleotides: TGTGCCAGCAGCTTAGGTTCCGAGTCTGGGGCCAACGTCCTGACTTTC. Translated: CASSLGSESGANVLTF.

This clonotype has only a few counts. This chain links TRBV5-5 with TRBJ2-1; TRBD2 aligns across 7 bases. Germline V CDR1 and CDR2: SGHKS, YYEKEE (reference sequence). The CDR3 sequence is 15 residues long. J was trimmed by 7 bases and V by 4 bases; bases with no gene match: 11. The CDR3 reads CASSAAGTGGNEQFF. CDR3 sequence (DNA): TGTGCCAGCAGCGCAGCGGGAACCGGTGGTAATGAGCAGTTCTTC. Filled out from reference TRBV5-5 and TRBJ2-1, the complete variable domain reads DAGVTQSPTHLIKTRGQQVTLRCSPISGHKSVSWYQQVLGQGPQFIFQYYEKEERGRGNFPDRFSARQFPNYSSELNVNALLLGDSALYLCASSAAGTGGNEQFFGPGTRLTVL.

The chain has TRBV11-2 and TRBJ2-1, with 13 positions matching TRBD2. Germline values: CDR1 SGHAT, CDR2 FQNNGV. With 5 bases clipped from V and 2 bases from J, the junction kept 12 bases outside the gene matches. This CDR3 has 19 amino acids. The CDR3 is CASSGGTSGVPLTYNEQFF. CDR3 DNA sequence: TGTGCCAGCAGCGGCGGGACTAGCGGGGTCCCGTTAACCTACAATGAGCAGTTCTTC.

In its sample, this clonotype was seen a few times. The V and J genes are TRBV5-1 and TRBJ2-1; a weak D match, TRBD2 (6 bases). Trimming cost V 4 bases and J 4 bases, with 18 bases left between them. The CDR3 consists of 16 residues. Per germline, CDR1 SGHRS and CDR2 YFSETQ. For the CDR3, the DNA is TGCGCCAGCAGCCCCTGGCCGGGAGAGGGTTACAATGAGCAGTTCTTC. It translates to CASSPWPGEGYNEQFF.

The chain is built from TRBV3-1 and TRBJ1-2, with D uncertain. This CDR3 region has 14 residues. Between the trimmed V and J ends, which lost 6 bases and 4 bases, there was a span of 15 bases. Germline CDR1 LGHDT, CDR2 YNNKEL (reference sequence). The CDR3 sequence: CASSQRAVSYGYTF. CDR3 nucleotide sequence: TGTGCCAGCAGTCAGCGGGCCGTCTCCTATGGCTACACCTTC.

This clonotype was seen only a few times. The CDR3 reads CSASPPGLGTDTQYF. In nucleotides, the CDR3 is TGCAGTGCTAGCCCCCCGGGACTCGGCACAGATACGCAGTATTTT. V usage is TRBV20-1 and J usage is TRBJ2-3; possibly TRBD2 for D (6 bases). Germline V gene lookup returns CDR1 DFQATT and CDR2 SNEGSKA (reference sequence). The CDR3 extends over 15 amino acids. V lost 3 bases and J lost 1, with 14 bases in between.